This T cell receptor beta chain was identified in a study of immune heterogeneity within non-small cell lung tumors. Background on the study: There was 1 tumor not otherwise specified, along with over nine non-squamous carcinomas and a few squamous cell carcinomas. General study findings and limits: Individual patients' high-frequency T-cell receptor beta clonotypes were largely distinct from one another. Tumor sites within a patient were found to share identical dominant CDR3 beta clonotypes, and site-unique high-frequency clones were also present. Clonality of local T cells correlated moderately but significantly with local tumor mutational burden (R about 0.35).

Germline CDR1 is SGHDT and CDR2 is YYEEEE. This CDR3 comprises 13 residues. Trimming took 0 bases from V and 11 from J, leaving 12 bases between them. CDR3 of TCR beta was amplified by multiplex PCR that used 32 V and 13 J primers. In TCRdb, the multiplex PCR reads were re-called with MiXCR into one record per CDR3 protein. The top ten hold 4% to 5.5% of the sample, which has 21,000 or so distinct CDR3 sequences, 25% to 30% seen once. Bulk tumor genomic DNA was the template, and each sample received 550 to 650 ng. Each primary tumor yielded several biopsies, collected far apart from one another at surgery. The cohort was untreated, with newly diagnosed non-small cell lung cancer undergoing curative surgery. This clonotype has a handful of counts. What it binds is unknown.

What was sequenced was lung tumor tissue. The chain is built from TRBV5-6 and TRBJ2-4, with D hard to call. This clonotype was sampled from a man aged 40-50 years with non-small cell lung cancer. The CDR3 region is CASSLARHYLQYF. The DNA for the CDR3 is TGTGCCAGCAGCTTGGCCCGGCATTATCTTCAGTACTTC. Full variable domain (outside the CDR3, taken from reference TRBV5-6 and TRBJ2-4): DAGVTQSPTHLIKTRGQQVTLRCSPKSGHDTVSWYQQALGQGPQFIFQYYEEEERQRGNFPDRFSGHQFPNYSSELNVNALLLGDSALYLCASSLARHYLQYFGAGTRLSVL.